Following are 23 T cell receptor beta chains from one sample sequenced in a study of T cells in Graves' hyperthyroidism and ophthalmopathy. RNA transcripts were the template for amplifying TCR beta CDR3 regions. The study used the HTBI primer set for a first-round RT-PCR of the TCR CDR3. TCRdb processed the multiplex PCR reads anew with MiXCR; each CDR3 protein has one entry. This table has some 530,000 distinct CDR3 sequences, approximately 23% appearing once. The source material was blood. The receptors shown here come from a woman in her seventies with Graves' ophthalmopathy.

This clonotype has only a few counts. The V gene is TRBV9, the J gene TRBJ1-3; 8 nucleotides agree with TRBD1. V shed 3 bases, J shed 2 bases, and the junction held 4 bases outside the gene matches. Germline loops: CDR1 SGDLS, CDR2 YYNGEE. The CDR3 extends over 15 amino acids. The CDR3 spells CASSGQQGAGNTIYF. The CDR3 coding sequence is TGTGCCAGCAGCGGACAACAGGGGGCTGGAAACACCATATATTTT.

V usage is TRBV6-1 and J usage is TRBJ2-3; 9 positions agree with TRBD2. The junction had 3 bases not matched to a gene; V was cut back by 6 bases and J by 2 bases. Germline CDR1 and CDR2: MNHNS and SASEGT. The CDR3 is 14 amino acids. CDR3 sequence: CASRGTSYTDTQYF. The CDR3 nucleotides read TGTGCCAGCAGAGGGACTAGCTACACAGATACGCAGTATTTT.

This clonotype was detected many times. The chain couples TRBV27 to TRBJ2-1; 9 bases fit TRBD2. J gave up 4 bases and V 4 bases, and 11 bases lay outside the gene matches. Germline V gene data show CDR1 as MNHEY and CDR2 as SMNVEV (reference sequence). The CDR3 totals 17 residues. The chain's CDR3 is CASSSVLAGTRYNEQFF. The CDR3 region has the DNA TGTGCCAGCAGTTCAGTACTAGCGGGTACAAGATACAATGAGCAGTTCTTC.

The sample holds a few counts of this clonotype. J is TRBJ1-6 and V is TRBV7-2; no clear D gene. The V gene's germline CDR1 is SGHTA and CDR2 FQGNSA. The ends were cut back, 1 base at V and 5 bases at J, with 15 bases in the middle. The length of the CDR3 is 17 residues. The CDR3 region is CASSLGLVASNNSPLHF. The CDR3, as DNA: TGTGCCAGCAGCTTAGGGTTGGTGGCCAGTAATAATTCACCCCTCCACTTT.

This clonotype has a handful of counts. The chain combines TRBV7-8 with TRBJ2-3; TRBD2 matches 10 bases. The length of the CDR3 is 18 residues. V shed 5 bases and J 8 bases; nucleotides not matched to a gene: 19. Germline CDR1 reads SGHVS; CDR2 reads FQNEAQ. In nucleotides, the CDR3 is TGTGCCAGCAGCCCCTACGGACTAGCGGAAAACATACGCGGTACGCAGTATTTT. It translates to CASSPYGLAENIRGTQYF.

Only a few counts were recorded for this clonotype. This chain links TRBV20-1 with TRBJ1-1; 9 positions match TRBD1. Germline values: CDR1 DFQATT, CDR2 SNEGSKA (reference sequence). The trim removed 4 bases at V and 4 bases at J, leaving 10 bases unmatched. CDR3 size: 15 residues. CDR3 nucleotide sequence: TGCAGTGCTAAAAACAGGGGGCGGTTGCGCACTGAAGCTTTCTTT. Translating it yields CSAKNRGRLRTEAFF.

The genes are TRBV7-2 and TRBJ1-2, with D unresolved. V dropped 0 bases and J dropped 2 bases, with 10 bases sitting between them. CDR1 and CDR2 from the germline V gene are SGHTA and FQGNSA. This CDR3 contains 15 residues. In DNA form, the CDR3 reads TGTGCCAGCAGCTTAGCTGACACCCTAAACTATGGCTACACCTTC. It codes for CASSLADTLNYGYTF.

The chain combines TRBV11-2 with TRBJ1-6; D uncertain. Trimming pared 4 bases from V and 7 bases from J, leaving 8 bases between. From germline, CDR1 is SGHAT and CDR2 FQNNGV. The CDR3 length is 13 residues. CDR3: CASSSHWNSPLHF. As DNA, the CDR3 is TGTGCCAGCAGCTCCCACTGGAATTCACCCCTCCACTTT.

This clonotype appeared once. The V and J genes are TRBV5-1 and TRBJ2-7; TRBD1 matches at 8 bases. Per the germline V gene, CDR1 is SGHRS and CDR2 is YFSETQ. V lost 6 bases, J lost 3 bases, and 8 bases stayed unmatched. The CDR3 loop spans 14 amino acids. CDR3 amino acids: CASTPTGTGYEQYF. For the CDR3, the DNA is TGCGCCAGCACCCCAACCGGGACAGGCTACGAGCAGTACTTC.

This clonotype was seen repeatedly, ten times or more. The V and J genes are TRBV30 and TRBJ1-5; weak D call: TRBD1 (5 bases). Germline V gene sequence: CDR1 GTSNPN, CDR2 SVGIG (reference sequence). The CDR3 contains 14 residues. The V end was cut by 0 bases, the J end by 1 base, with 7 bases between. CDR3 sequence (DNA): TGTGCCTGGAGTGTACGACAGAGCAATCAGCCCCAGCATTTT. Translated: CAWSVRQSNQPQHF.

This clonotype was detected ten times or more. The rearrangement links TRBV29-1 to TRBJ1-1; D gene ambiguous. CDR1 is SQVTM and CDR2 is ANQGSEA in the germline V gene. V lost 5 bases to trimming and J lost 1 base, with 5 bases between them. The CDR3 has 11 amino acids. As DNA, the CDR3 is TGCAGCGTTCTCCAGAACACTGAAGCTTTCTTT. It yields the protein CSVLQNTEAFF. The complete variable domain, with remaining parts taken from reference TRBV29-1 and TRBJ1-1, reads SAVISQKPSRDICQRGTSLTIQCQVDSQVTMMFWYRQQPGQSLTLIATANQGSEATYESGFVIDKFPISRPNLTFSTLTVSNMSPEDSSIYLCSVLQNTEAFFGQGTRLTVV.

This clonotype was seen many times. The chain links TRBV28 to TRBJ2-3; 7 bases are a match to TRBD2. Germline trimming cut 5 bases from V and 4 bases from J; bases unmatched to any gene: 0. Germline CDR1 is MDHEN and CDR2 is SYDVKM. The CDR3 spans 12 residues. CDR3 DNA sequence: TGTGCCAGCAGTAGCGGGGCAGATACGCAGTATTTT. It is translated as CASSSGADTQYF.

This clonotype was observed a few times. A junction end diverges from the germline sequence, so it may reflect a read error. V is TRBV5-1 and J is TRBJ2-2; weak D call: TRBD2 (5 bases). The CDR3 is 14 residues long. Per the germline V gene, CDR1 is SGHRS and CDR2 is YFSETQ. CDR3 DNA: TGCGCCAGCAGCCTAGCCGGGAACCCCGGGGAGCTGTTTTTT. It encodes CASSLAGNPGELFF.

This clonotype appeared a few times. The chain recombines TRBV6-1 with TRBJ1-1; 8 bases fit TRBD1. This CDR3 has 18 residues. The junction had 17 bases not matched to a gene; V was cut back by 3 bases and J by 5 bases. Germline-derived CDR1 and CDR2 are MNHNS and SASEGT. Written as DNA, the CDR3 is TGTGCCAGCAGTGACTTCCGGACAGGGCTTGGATTGATGACTGAAGCTTTCTTT. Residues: CASSDFRTGLGLMTEAFF.

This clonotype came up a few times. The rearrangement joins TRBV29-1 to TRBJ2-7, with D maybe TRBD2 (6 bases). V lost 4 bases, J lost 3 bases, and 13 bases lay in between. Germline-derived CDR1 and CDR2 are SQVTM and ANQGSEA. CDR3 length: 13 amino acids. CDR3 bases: TGCAGCGTTGGAGCCTGGGGGGACTACGAGCAGTACTTC. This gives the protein CSVGAWGDYEQYF.

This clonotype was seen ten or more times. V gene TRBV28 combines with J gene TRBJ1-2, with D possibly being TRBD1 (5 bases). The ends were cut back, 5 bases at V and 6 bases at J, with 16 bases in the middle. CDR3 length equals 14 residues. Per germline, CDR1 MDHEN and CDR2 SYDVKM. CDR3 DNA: TGTGCCAGCAGTACCCCAGGGCGTGAGGATGGCTACACCTTC. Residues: CASSTPGREDGYTF.

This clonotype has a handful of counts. The CDR3 DNA sequence: TGTGCCAGAGGGAAAGGGCCTAGCGGGAAGGAGACCCAGTACTTC. Its translation is CARGKGPSGKETQYF. The chain uses TRBV2 and TRBJ2-5; 9 bases agree with TRBD2. The V gene end was trimmed by 9 bases and the J gene end by 5 bases; junction bases not matched to a gene: 13. In germline, CDR1 is SNHLY, CDR2 FYNNEI. The CDR3 has 15 residues.

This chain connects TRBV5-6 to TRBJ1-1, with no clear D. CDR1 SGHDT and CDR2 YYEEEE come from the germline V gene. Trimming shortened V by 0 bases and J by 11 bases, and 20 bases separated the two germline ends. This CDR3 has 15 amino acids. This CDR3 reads CASSLALSIIRTAFF. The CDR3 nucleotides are TGTGCCAGCAGCTTGGCTTTAAGCATCATCAGAACGGCTTTCTTT.

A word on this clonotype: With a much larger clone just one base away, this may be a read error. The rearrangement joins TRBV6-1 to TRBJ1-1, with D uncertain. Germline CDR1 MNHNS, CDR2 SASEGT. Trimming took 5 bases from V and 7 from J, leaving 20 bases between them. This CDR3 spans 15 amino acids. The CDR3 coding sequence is TGTGCCAGCAGTCCCCCCAGGACGTCGTACCTTGAAGCTTTCTTT. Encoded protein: CASSPPRTSYLEAFF.

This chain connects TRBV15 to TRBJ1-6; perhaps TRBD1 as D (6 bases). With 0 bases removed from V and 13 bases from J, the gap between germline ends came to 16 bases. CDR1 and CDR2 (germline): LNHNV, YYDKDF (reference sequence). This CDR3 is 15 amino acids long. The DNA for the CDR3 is TGTGCCACCAGCAGAGATCGGACCCAAACAGGGCCCCTCCACTTT. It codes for CATSRDRTQTGPLHF.

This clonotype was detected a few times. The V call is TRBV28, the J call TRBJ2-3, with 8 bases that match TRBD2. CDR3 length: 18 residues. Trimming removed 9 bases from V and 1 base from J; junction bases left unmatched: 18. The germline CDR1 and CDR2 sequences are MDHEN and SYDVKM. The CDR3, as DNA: TGTGCCAGTACACCTAGCGGGTGGGTAGGGGGTCGCACAGATACGCAGTATTTT. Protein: CASTPSGWVGGRTDTQYF.

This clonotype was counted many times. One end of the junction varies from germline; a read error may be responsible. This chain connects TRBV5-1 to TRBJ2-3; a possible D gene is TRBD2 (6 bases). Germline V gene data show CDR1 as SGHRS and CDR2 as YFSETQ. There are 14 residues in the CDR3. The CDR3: CASSLAVSTDTQYF. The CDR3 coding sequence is TGTGCCAGCAGCTTAGCGGTTTCCACAGATACGCAGTATTTT.

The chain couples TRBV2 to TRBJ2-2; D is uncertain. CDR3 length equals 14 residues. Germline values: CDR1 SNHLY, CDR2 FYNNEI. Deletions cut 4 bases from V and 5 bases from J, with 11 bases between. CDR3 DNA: TGTGCCAGCAGTGCTACCTTCTTGACCGGGGAGCTGTTTTTT. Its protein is CASSATFLTGELFF.